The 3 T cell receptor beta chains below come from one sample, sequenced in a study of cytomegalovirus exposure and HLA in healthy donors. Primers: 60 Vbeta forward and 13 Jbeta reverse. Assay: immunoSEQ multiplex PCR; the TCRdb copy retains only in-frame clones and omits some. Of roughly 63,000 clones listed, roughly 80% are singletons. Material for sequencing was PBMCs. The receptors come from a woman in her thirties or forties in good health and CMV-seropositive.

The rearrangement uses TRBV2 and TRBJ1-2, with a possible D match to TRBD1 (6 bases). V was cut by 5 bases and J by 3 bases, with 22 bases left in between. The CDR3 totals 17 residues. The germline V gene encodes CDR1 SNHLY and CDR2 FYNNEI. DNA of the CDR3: TGTGCCAGCAGTCCCGGCCCCCCAGGGGTTCTTCACTATGGCTACACCTTC. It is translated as CASSPGPPGVLHYGYTF.

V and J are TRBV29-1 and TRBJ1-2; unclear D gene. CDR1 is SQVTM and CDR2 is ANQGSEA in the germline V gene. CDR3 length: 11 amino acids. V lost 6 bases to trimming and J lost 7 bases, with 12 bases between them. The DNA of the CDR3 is TGCAGCGTGCAAGTGGAGGTTGGCTACACCTTC. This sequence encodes CSVQVEVGYTF.

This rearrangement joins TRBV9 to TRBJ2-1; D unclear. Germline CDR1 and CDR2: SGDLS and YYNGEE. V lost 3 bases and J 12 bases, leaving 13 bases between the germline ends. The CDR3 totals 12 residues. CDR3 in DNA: TGTGCCAGCAGCGGCCGTTCTAGTGTGCAGTTCTTC. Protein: CASSGRSSVQFF. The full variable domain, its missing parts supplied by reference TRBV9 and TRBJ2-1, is DSGVTQTPKHLITATGQRVTLRCSPRSGDLSVYWYQQSLDQGLQFLIQYYNGEERAKGNILERFSAQQFPDLHSELNLSSLELGDSALYFCASSGRSSVQFFGPGTRLTVL.